The clone carrying this T cell receptor (beta chain) was detected a few times. What it recognizes is unknown. cDNA libraries for TCR alpha and TCR beta, carrying sample barcodes and UMIs, came from 5'RACE with constant-segment primers. TCRdb fed the 5' RACE reads into MiXCR, producing one record per CDR3 protein. The data show approximately 440,000 distinct CDR3 sequences, around 20% seen once. The source of the sample is a study of T-cell memory formation after mild COVID-19. Study conclusions and caveats: Pre-infection memory held some responding clones, suggesting pre-existing cross-reactive T cells responded. A balance of CD4 and CD8 characterized clones contracting day 15 to 85, whereas later expanders leaned CD4+. Contracting CD4+ clones were located mainly in CM and EM, and CD8+ clones in EMRA.

The CDR3 extends over 14 amino acids. Germline V gene data show CDR1 as LGHNA and CDR2 as YSLEER. The V and J ends lost 1 base and 7 bases respectively, with 12 bases between them. The chain joins TRBV4-3 to TRBJ2-3, with D possibly being TRBD1 (5 bases). Sequencing was performed on PBMCs or a T cell subset sorted from them (not recorded which). The clonotype was recovered from an adult woman who had mild COVID-19 (a few samples of this study predate the infection). Cell type and time point are not known. The CDR3 loop is CASSQARTTYTQYF. The CDR3 nucleotides are TGCGCCAGCAGCCAAGCCAGGACAACCTATACGCAGTATTTT.